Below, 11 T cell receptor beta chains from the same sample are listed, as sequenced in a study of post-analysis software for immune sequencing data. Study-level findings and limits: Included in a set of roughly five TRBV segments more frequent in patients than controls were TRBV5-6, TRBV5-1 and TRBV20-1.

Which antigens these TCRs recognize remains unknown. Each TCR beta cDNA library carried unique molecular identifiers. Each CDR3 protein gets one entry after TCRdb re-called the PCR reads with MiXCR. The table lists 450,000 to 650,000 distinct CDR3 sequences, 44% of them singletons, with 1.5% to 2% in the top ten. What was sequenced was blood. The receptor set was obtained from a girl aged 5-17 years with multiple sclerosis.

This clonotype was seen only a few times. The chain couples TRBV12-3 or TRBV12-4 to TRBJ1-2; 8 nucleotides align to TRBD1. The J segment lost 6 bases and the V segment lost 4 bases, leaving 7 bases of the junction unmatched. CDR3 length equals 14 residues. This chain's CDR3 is CASSSRGQVDGYTF. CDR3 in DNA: TGTGCCAGCAGTTCCAGGGGGCAGGTTGATGGCTACACCTTC.

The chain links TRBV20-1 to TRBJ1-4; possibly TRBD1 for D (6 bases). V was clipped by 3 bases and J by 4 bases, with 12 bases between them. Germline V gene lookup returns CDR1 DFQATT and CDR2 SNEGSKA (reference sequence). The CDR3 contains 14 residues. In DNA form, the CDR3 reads TGCAGTGCTAGCGGGGCAGGGGTTAATGAAAAACTGTTTTTT. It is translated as CSASGAGVNEKLFF.

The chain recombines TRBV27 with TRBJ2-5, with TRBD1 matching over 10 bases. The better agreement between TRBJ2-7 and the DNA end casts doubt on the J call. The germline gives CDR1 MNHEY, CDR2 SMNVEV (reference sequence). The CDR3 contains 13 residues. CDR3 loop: CASRGQGFHEQYF. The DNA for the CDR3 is TGTGCCAGCAGGGGACAGGGGTTCCACGAGCAGTACTTC.

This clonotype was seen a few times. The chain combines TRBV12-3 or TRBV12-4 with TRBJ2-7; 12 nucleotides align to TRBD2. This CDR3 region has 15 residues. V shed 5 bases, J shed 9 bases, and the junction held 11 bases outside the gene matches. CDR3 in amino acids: CASSDVGLAGQGQYF. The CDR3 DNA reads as TGTGCCAGCAGTGACGTGGGACTAGCGGGTCAGGGGCAGTACTTC.

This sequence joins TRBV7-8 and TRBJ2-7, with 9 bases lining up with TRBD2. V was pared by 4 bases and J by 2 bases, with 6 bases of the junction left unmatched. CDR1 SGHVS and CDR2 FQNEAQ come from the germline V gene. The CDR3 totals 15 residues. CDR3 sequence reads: CASSSWTSVTYEQYF. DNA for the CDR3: TGTGCCAGCAGCTCCTGGACTAGCGTTACCTACGAGCAGTACTTC.

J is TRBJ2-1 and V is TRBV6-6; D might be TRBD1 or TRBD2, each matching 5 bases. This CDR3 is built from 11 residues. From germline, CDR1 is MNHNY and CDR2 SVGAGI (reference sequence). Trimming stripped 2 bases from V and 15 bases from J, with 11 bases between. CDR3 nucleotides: TGTGCCAGCAGTTACGCTGGGACGACGTTCTTC. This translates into CASSYAGTTFF.

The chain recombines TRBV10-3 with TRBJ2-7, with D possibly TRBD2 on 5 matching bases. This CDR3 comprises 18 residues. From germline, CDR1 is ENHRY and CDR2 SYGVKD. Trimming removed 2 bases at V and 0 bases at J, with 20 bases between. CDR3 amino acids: CAISEPPPGMLSSYEQYF. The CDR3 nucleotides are TGTGCCATCAGTGAGCCGCCCCCCGGGATGCTGAGCTCCTACGAGCAGTACTTC.

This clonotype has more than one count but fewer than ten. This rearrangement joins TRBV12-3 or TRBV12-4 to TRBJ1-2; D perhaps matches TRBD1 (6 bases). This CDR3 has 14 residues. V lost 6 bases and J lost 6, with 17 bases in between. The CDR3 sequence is CASRTLLGGHGYTF. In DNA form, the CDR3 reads TGTGCCAGCAGGACTCTCTTAGGGGGTCATGGCTACACCTTC.

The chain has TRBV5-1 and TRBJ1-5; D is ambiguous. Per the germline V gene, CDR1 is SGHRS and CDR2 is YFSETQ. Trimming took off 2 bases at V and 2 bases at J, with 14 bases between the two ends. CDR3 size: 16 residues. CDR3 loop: CASSFGGREGNQPQHF. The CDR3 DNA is TGCGCCAGCAGCTTTGGCGGGAGGGAAGGCAATCAGCCCCAGCATTTT. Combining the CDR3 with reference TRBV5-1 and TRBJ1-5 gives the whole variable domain KAGVTQTPRYLIKTRGQQVTLSCSPISGHRSVSWYQQTPGQGLQFLFEYFSETQRNKGNFPGRFSGRQFSNSRSEMNVSTLELGDSALYLCASSFGGREGNQPQHFGDGTRLSIL.

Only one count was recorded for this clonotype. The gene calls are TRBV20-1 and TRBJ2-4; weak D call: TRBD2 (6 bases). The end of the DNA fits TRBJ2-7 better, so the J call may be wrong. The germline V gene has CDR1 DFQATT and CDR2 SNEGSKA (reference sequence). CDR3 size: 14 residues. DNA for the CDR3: TGCAGTGCTAGCGGGAGCCCTGGCTACTACGAGCAGTACTTC. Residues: CSASGSPGYYEQYF.

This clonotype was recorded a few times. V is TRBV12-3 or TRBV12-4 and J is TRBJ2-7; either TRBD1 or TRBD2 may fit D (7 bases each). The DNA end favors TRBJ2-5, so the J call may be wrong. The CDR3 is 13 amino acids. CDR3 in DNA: TGTGCCAGCAGCACCCAGGGGGGGGAGACCCAGTACTTC. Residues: CASSTQGGETQYF.